This is a list of T cell receptor beta chains from one sample in a study of CD8 T cells in ankylosing spondylitis. TCRdb fed the 5' RACE reads into MiXCR, producing one record per CDR3 protein. The table lists about 140,000 distinct CDR3 sequences, roughly 8% of them singletons. The specimen sequenced was synovial fluid, either unsorted or a sorted T cell fraction (not recorded which). The receptor source for this set is a male donor with ankylosing spondylitis. Both conserved end residues are part of each CDR3. A D gene is named only where the DNA matches it firmly. Only part of the rows carry a size: once, few, many, or a class if the clone is expanded.

CASSLWGKGWVYEQYF | TGTGCCAGCAGCTTATGGGGAAAGGGGTGGGTCTACGAGCAGTACTTC | TRBV7-4 | few | - | TRBJ2-7
CASSAPSRVSYEQYF | TGTGCCAGCAGCGCCCCTAGTCGGGTCTCCTACGAGCAGTACTTC | TRBV9 | - | - | TRBJ2-7
CASSVEGLANSEQYF | TGTGCCAGCAGCGTAGAAGGGCTAGCTAACTCTGAGCAGTACTTC | TRBV9 | - | - | TRBJ2-7
CSAPYQSGGNVLTF | TGCAGTGCTCCCTATCAAAGCGGGGGGAACGTCCTGACTTTC | TRBV20-1 | - | TRBD2 | TRBJ2-6
CASSERAGGGIGELFF | TGTGCCAGCAGTGAAAGGGCAGGGGGCGGAATCGGGGAGCTGTTTTTT | TRBV2 | - | TRBD1 | TRBJ2-2
CASSRDLSGANVLTF | TGCGCCAGCAGTCGGGACCTCTCCGGGGCCAACGTCCTGACTTTC | TRBV5-1 | many | - | TRBJ2-6
CASSLVDSGVSGANVLTF | TGTGCCAGCAGCTTAGTGGACAGTGGGGTCTCTGGGGCCAACGTCCTGACTTTC | TRBV11-2 | few | - | TRBJ2-6
CASSVAPQVTGELFF | TGTGCCAGCAGCGTAGCTCCACAGGTGACCGGGGAGCTGTTTTTT | TRBV9 | - | - | TRBJ2-2
CASSLIDLRGVSEAFF | TGTGCCAGCAGTTTAATCGATCTCAGGGGGGTTTCTGAAGCTTTCTTT | TRBV27 | many | TRBD1 | TRBJ1-1
CASSGRGIPPDNEQFF | TGCGCCAGCAGCGGGAGGGGGATCCCCCCGGACAATGAGCAGTTCTTC | TRBV5-1 | - | - | TRBJ2-1
CASSATISYEQYF | TGTGCCAGCAGTGCGACAATCTCCTACGAGCAGTACTTC | TRBV6-1 | many | - | TRBJ2-7
CASSLEAGNSYNEQFF | TGCGCCAGCAGCTTGGAGGCCGGGAACTCCTACAATGAGCAGTTCTTC | TRBV5-1 | few | - | TRBJ2-1
CASSQDYEQYF | TGTGCCAGCAGTCAGGACTACGAGCAGTACTTC | TRBV2 | many | - | TRBJ2-7
CASSPGLAEEIQYF | TGTGCCAGCAGCCCTGGACTAGCGGAAGAGATCCAGTACTTC | TRBV5-6 | - | TRBD2 | TRBJ2-5
CASSLQRTGGSAQYF | TGTGCCAGCAGCTTACAAAGGACAGGGGGTAGTGCGCAGTATTTT | TRBV7-2 | few | TRBD1 | TRBJ2-3
CASSLVVREYEQYF | TGTGCCAGCAGCTTAGTCGTCAGGGAGTACGAGCAGTACTTC | TRBV7-2 | many | - | TRBJ2-7
CASSLSPISGNTIYF | TGTGCCAGCAGCTTATCTCCAATCTCTGGAAACACCATATATTTT | TRBV7-2 | many | - | TRBJ1-3
CASSPTGAGGYTF | TGTGCCAGCAGTCCGACAGGGGCGGGTGGCTACACCTTC | TRBV2 | many | TRBD1 | TRBJ1-2
CATQMGGSYNEQFF | TGCGCCACTCAGATGGGGGGTTCCTACAATGAGCAGTTCTTC | TRBV10-2 | few | - | TRBJ2-1
CASSRGTLRGETQYF | TGTGCCAGCTCAAGAGGGACTCTTAGGGGAGAGACCCAGTACTTC | TRBV7-2 | many | - | TRBJ2-5
CASSLAGLSYEQYF | TGTGCCAGCAGCCTAGCGGGGCTATCCTACGAGCAGTACTTC | TRBV7-2 | many | TRBD2 | TRBJ2-7
CASSDTVRNTGELFF | TGCGCCAGCAGTGATACTGTACGGAACACCGGGGAGCTGTTTTTT | TRBV10-2 | - | - | TRBJ2-2
CSVVQGYTEAFF | TGCAGCGTTGTGCAGGGCTACACTGAAGCTTTCTTT | TRBV29-1 | many | - | TRBJ1-1
CSAPSVGRDQPQHF | TGCAGTGCTCCCTCGGTTGGCAGGGATCAGCCCCAGCATTTT | TRBV20-1 | - | - | TRBJ1-5
CASSSVGGQGETQYF | TGTGCCAGCAGCTCCGTCGGAGGGCAAGGAGAGACCCAGTACTTC | TRBV11-2 | many | - | TRBJ2-5
CASSLWGDGSYEQYF | TGTGCCAGCAGCTTATGGGGTGACGGTTCCTACGAGCAGTACTTC | TRBV11-2 | few | - | TRBJ2-7
CASSYLSANTGELFF | TGTGCCAGCAGTTACTTGTCAGCGAACACCGGGGAGCTGTTTTTT | TRBV6-2/TRBV6-3 | few | - | TRBJ2-2
CASSLVGLVSGYTF | TGTGCCAGCAGCTTAGTAGGGCTTGTCAGTGGCTACACCTTC | TRBV7-8 | many | - | TRBJ1-2
CASSLDRGPYEQYF | TGTGCCAGCAGCTTGGACAGGGGGCCCTACGAGCAGTACTTC | TRBV7-6 | many | TRBD1 | TRBJ2-7